The 22 T cell receptor beta chains below all came from one sample that was sequenced in a study of T cell changes during pregnancy in multiple sclerosis. TCRdb keeps only in-frame clones here, not all; method: immunoSEQ multiplex PCR. The table lists 55,000 to 85,000 clones, approximately 92% of them singletons. The sample consisted of peripheral blood, taken in the second trimester of pregnancy. These receptors all stem from a female donor with multiple sclerosis, enrolled in a pregnancy study.

The chain links TRBV9 to TRBJ2-5; the D gene is possibly TRBD1 (6 bases). V lost 7 bases and J lost 0, with 22 bases in between. The CDR3 covers 17 residues. Per germline, CDR1 SGDLS and CDR2 YYNGEE. Here the CDR3 DNA reads TGTGCCAGCGTATACGTTCGGCTGGGGGCTAACCAAGAGACCCAGTACTTC. It specifies CASVYVRLGANQETQYF.

This chain uses TRBV7-3 with TRBJ2-2; the D gene is possibly TRBD2 (5 bases). This CDR3 is 17 amino acids long. The V gene's germline CDR1 is SGHTA and CDR2 FQGTGA. Trimming took 5 bases from V and 0 from J, leaving 16 bases between them. The DNA for the CDR3 is TGTGCCAGCAGCCTAAAGAATCCGGGGACGAACACCGGGGAGCTGTTTTTT. Its translation: CASSLKNPGTNTGELFF.

This clone was recorded only once. Other DNA sequences in the same sample also yield this CDR3. The rearrangement joins TRBV7-2 to TRBJ2-3, with 8 bases matching TRBD2. Germline assignment: CDR1 SGHTA and CDR2 FQGNSA. V dropped 6 bases and J dropped 5; count of bases not matched to a gene: 7. The CDR3 totals 14 residues. The CDR3 bases are TGTGCCAGCAGACCGGGACTAGACGGAGATACGCAGTATTTT. The encoded protein is CASRPGLDGDTQYF.

The rearrangement links TRBV5-4 to TRBJ1-1; TRBD1 matches at 7 bases. There are 16 residues in the CDR3. Germline V gene data show CDR1 as SGHNT and CDR2 as YYREEE (reference sequence). The V gene end was trimmed by 4 bases and the J gene end by 0 bases; junction bases not matched to a gene: 9. The CDR3 nucleotides are TGTGCCAGCAGCGGCTCGACAGGGAATATGAACACTGAAGCTTTCTTT. The encoded protein is CASSGSTGNMNTEAFF.

This clone has only one observation. V and J are TRBV12-5 and TRBJ1-5; 9 bases line up with TRBD1. Germline CDR1 is LGHNT and CDR2 is FRNRAP. V trimming: 3 bases; J trimming: 0 bases; junction bases outside the gene matches: 15. The CDR3 is 20 residues long. In nucleotides, the CDR3 is TGTGCTAGTGGTTTAACCACAGGGGGCTTGCGGTACTCTAGCAATCAGCCCCAGCATTTT. Protein sequence: CASGLTTGGLRYSSNQPQHF.

The J gene is TRBJ2-3, the V gene TRBV7-9, with TRBD2 identical over 8 bases. In germline, CDR1 is SEHNR, CDR2 FQNEAQ (reference sequence). There are 15 residues in the CDR3. V was pared by 3 bases and J by 0 bases, with 2 bases of the junction left unmatched. The CDR3 nucleotides are TGTGCCAGCAGCTTCAGCGGGGGTAGCACAGATACGCAGTATTTT. It specifies CASSFSGGSTDTQYF.

The chain recombines TRBV10-3 with TRBJ1-1; a possible D gene is TRBD1 (5 bases). The CDR3 runs to 15 residues. CDR1 ENHRY and CDR2 SYGVKD come from the germline V gene. V was clipped by 2 bases and J by 7 bases, with 17 bases between them. CDR3 in amino acids: CAISEGGTFLGEAFF. CDR3 nucleotide sequence: TGTGCCATCAGTGAGGGCGGGACGTTTCTCGGTGAAGCTTTCTTT.

The chain carries TRBV7-8 and TRBJ1-1, with D perhaps matching TRBD1 (5 bases). The CDR3 is 15 residues long. Germline loops: CDR1 SGHVS, CDR2 FQNEAQ. With 6 bases removed from V and 4 bases from J, the gap between germline ends came to 18 bases. CDR3 amino acids: CASRSGVGLVTEAFF. Here the CDR3 DNA reads TGTGCCAGCAGGTCGGGGGTTGGCTTGGTCACTGAAGCTTTCTTT.

This CDR3 is CASSTGDRGNSPLHF. The CDR3, as DNA: TGTGCCAGCAGCACCGGGGACAGGGGCAATTCACCCCTCCACTTT. The chain employs TRBV9 and TRBJ1-6; TRBD1 matches 10 bases. This CDR3 has 15 amino acids. Per the germline V gene, CDR1 is SGDLS and CDR2 is YYNGEE. V lost 4 bases, J lost 7 bases, and 5 bases stayed unmatched. The variable domain in full, completed from reference TRBV9 and TRBJ1-6, reads DSGVTQTPKHLITATGQRVTLRCSPRSGDLSVYWYQQSLDQGLQFLIQYYNGEERAKGNILERFSAQQFPDLHSELNLSSLELGDSALYFCASSTGDRGNSPLHFGNGTRLTVT.

This clone was observed a single time. The chain employs TRBV5-1 and TRBJ2-3; D is uncertain. This CDR3 has 16 residues. The V end was cut by 1 base, the J end by 0 bases, with 12 bases between. Germline assignment: CDR1 SGHRS and CDR2 YFSETQ. As DNA, the CDR3 is TGCGCCAGCAGCTTGTTGAGGTCGGCTAGCACAGATACGCAGTATTTT. Translated: CASSLLRSASTDTQYF.

The chain couples TRBV9 to TRBJ1-2, with 7 bases lining up with TRBD1. V lost 0 bases to trimming and J lost 7 bases; unmatched junction nucleotides: 6. The CDR3 is 14 residues long. CDR1 SGDLS and CDR2 YYNGEE come from the germline V gene. The CDR3 reads CASSVVGGRGGYTF. As DNA, the CDR3 is TGTGCCAGCAGCGTAGTAGGGGGCAGAGGTGGCTACACCTTC.

The V gene is TRBV5-1, the J gene TRBJ2-5; 8 nucleotides align to TRBD2. This CDR3 contains 15 residues. Unmatched junction bases numbered 7, after V lost 4 bases and J lost 2 bases. Per the germline V gene, CDR1 is SGHRS and CDR2 is YFSETQ. The DNA of the CDR3 is TGCGCCAGCAGCCAAATAGCGGGGAGACAAGAGACCCAGTACTTC. Protein sequence: CASSQIAGRQETQYF.

The chain recombines TRBV15 with TRBJ1-4, with D maybe TRBD1 (5 bases). V shed 2 bases and J shed 7 bases, with 20 bases lying between them. CDR3 length: 17 residues. Germline CDR1 reads LNHNV; CDR2 reads YYDKDF (reference sequence). The CDR3 coding sequence is TGTGCCACCAGCAGATACAACTTGGGGGGACTGGCTGAAAAACTGTTTTTT. Translated, it gives CATSRYNLGGLAEKLFF.

The chain is built from TRBV11-2 and TRBJ2-7, with 9 bases identical to TRBD2. The length of the CDR3 is 17 residues. Per the germline V gene, CDR1 is SGHAT and CDR2 is FQNNGV. V lost 0 bases to trimming and J lost 6 bases; unmatched junction nucleotides: 12. The CDR3 DNA reads as TGTGCCAGCAGCTTAGATGGGTTGGCTAGCGGGGCCGGCGAGCAGTACTTC. Its protein is CASSLDGLASGAGEQYF. The entire variable domain, with the rest obtained from reference TRBV11-2 and TRBJ2-7, is as follows: EAGVAQSPRYKIIEKRQSVAFWCNPISGHATLYWYQQILGQGPKLLIQFQNNGVVDDSQLPKDRFSAERLKGVDSTLKIQPAKLEDSAVYLCASSLDGLASGAGEQYFGPGTRLTVT.

The genes are TRBV7-9 and TRBJ1-6; a weak D match, TRBD1 (5 bases). The CDR3 covers 14 residues. CDR1 and CDR2 from the germline V gene are SEHNR and FQNEAQ (reference sequence). V dropped 5 bases and J dropped 7 bases, with 12 bases sitting between them. The CDR3 DNA sequence: TGTGCCAGCAGCGCGGCCGGGGGAAATTCACCCCTCCACTTT. Translation gives CASSAAGGNSPLHF.

The chain recombines TRBV6-6 with TRBJ1-6; D is undetermined. Trimming stripped 4 bases from V and 7 bases from J, with 14 bases between. The germline gives CDR1 MNHNY, CDR2 SVGAGI (reference sequence). This CDR3 is built from 15 residues. In nucleotides, the CDR3 is TGTGCCAGCAGTTCTATGCCGGGTTCGAATTCACCCCTCCACTTT. It yields the protein CASSSMPGSNSPLHF.

The rearrangement links TRBV5-3 to TRBJ2-7; 7 bases are shared with TRBD1. Being an ORF, TRBV5-3 has a function that is uncertain. This CDR3 is built from 16 residues. The V gene end was trimmed by 6 bases and the J gene end by 4 bases; junction bases not matched to a gene: 16. Written as DNA, the CDR3 is TGTGCCAGAAACCCCACCCAGGGGGACACCCTATACGAGCAGTACTTC. It encodes CARNPTQGDTLYEQYF.

The chain recombines TRBV28 with TRBJ2-7, with 11 positions matching TRBD2. Germline V CDR1 and CDR2: MDHEN, SYDVKM. CDR3 size: 17 residues. The V and J ends lost 6 bases and 2 bases, in that order; junction bases with no gene match: 12. The CDR3 spells CASRSQTSGTRTYEQYF. The CDR3 coding sequence is TGTGCCAGCAGATCACAGACTAGCGGGACTAGGACCTACGAGCAGTACTTC.

This sequence joins TRBV6-5 and TRBJ1-1, with D possibly matching TRBD1 (5 bases). Germline V gene lookup returns CDR1 MNHEY and CDR2 SVGAGI. CDR3 length: 13 amino acids. Trimming stripped 6 bases from V and 5 bases from J, with 13 bases between. The DNA for the CDR3 is TGTGCCAGCAGAGCAGGGATAGGGACTGAAGCTTTCTTT. Protein sequence: CASRAGIGTEAFF.

This chain joins TRBV18 and TRBJ2-2; 11 positions agree with TRBD1. Germline CDR1 KGHSH, CDR2 LQKENI. Unmatched junction bases numbered 7, after V lost 3 bases and J lost 7 bases. CDR3 length: 16 amino acids. The CDR3 coding sequence is TGTGCCAGCTCACCCGGAGGACAGGGGGCGAGCGGGGAGCTGTTTTTT. It translates to CASSPGGQGASGELFF. Using reference TRBV18 and TRBJ2-2 for the parts outside the CDR3, the full variable domain is NAGVMQNPRHLVRRRGQEARLRCSPMKGHSHVYWYRQLPEEGLKFMVYLQKENIIDESGMPKERFSAEFPKEGPSILRIQQVVRGDSAAYFCASSPGGQGASGELFFGEGSRLTVL.

This rearrangement joins TRBV5-6 to TRBJ1-1; D is ambiguous. The CDR3 has 13 amino acids. Per germline, CDR1 SGHDT and CDR2 YYEEEE. The ends were cut back, 7 bases at V and 0 bases at J, with 10 bases in the middle. The CDR3 here is CASAKVMNTEAFF. The CDR3 bases are TGTGCCAGCGCGAAAGTTATGAACACTGAAGCTTTCTTT.

V usage is TRBV6-6 and J usage is TRBJ2-1, with TRBD1 matching over 9 bases. J lost 7 bases, V lost 4 bases, and 5 bases had no gene match. Germline CDR1 and CDR2: MNHNY and SVGAGI (reference sequence). This CDR3 comprises 14 residues. CDR3 amino acids: CASSSRDRVNEQFF. In nucleotides, the CDR3 is TGTGCCAGCAGTTCTCGGGACAGGGTAAATGAGCAGTTCTTC.